The entry below describes one T cell receptor (beta chain). This record belongs to a study of technical replicates of blood from a few donors. Germline CDR1 is LNHDA and CDR2 is SQIVND (reference sequence). This CDR3 has 15 residues. Trimming removed 5 bases from V and 5 bases from J; junction bases left unmatched: 9. TCRdb keeps only in-frame clones here, not all; method: immunoSEQ multiplex PCR. Of over 75,000 clones listed, around 95% are singletons. The sequencing input was T cells isolated from PBMCs. The chain is built from TRBV19 and TRBJ1-5; 7 bases match TRBD1. This TCR was recovered from a human donor in good health. CDR3 protein: CASSLTGQSYQPQHF. The CDR3, as DNA: TGTGCCAGTAGTCTTACGGGACAGAGCTATCAGCCCCAGCATTTT.